These 2 T cell receptor beta chains share one sample of origin, sequenced in a study of T cell repertoires in ileal Crohn's disease. The repertoire was sequenced with immunoSEQ multiplex PCR; TCRdb's copy has only in-frame clones and lacks some. The sample lists 25,000 to 35,000 clones, 80% to 90% occurring once. Material: ileal tissue. The receptors were sampled from an adult with Crohn's disease.

The CDR3 coding sequence is TGTGCCTGGAGTCGGAGCGAGAGGACTGAAGCTTTCTTT. Translation gives CAWSRSERTEAFF. This chain uses TRBV30 with TRBJ1-1; D gene unclear. Germline CDR1 GTSNPN, CDR2 SVGIG (reference sequence). The CDR3 sequence is 13 residues long. V gave up 2 bases and J gave up 5 bases, with 12 bases separating them.

The V gene is TRBV5-8, the J gene TRBJ1-1; TRBD1 aligns across 7 bases. The CDR3 sequence is 14 residues long. In germline, CDR1 is SGHTS, CDR2 YDEGEE. V was clipped by 4 bases and J by 5 bases; unmatched bases: 8. CDR3 bases: TGTGCCAGCAGCGACCCAGGGGGTAAGACTGAAGCTTTCTTT. This gives the protein CASSDPGGKTEAFF.